Following are 9 T cell receptor beta chains from one sample sequenced in a study of T-cell memory formation after mild COVID-19. TCRdb used MiXCR to reprocess the 5' RACE reads, holding one entry per CDR3 protein. The table includes around 410,000 distinct CDR3 sequences, around 22% detected once. The sequencing input was PBMCs or a T cell subset sorted from them (not recorded which). The receptors originated from an adult woman who had mild COVID-19 (a few samples of this study predate the infection). Cell type and time point are not known.

The genes are TRBV20-1 and TRBJ2-1; TRBD1 aligns across 9 bases. Trimming took 4 bases from V and 7 from J; bases not matched to a gene: 14. The length of the CDR3 is 16 residues. Germline-derived CDR1 and CDR2 are DFQATT and SNEGSKA (reference sequence). The CDR3 loop is CSATGRPGQGTNEQFF. The CDR3 coding sequence is TGCAGTGCTACAGGAAGACCGGGACAGGGCACTAATGAGCAGTTCTTC.

This sequence joins TRBV12-3 or TRBV12-4 and TRBJ1-6, with 7 bases matching TRBD1. The trim removed 6 bases at V and 10 bases at J, leaving 12 bases unmatched. The CDR3 spans 15 residues. CDR3 residues: CASSLGGQGGSPLHF. CDR3 DNA sequence: TGTGCCAGCAGCCTAGGCGGGCAGGGGGGATCACCCCTCCACTTT.

Of note for this clonotype: One end of the junction fails to match germline, which may point to a read error. The J gene is TRBJ2-3, the V gene TRBV7-2, with D possibly being TRBD1 (5 bases). The CDR3 extends over 14 amino acids. Germline assignment: CDR1 SGHTA and CDR2 FQGNSA. This chain's CDR3 is CDSSLSGRADTQYF. CDR3 bases: TGTGACAGCAGCTTATCAGGGCGCGCCGATACGCAGTATTTT.

This clonotype turned up a few times. The chain is built from TRBV7-8 and TRBJ2-3; D is perhaps TRBD1 (6 bases). The CDR3 contains 16 residues. V lost 9 bases, J lost 0 bases, and 19 bases lay in between. The germline CDR1 and CDR2 sequences are SGHVS and FQNEAQ. The CDR3 DNA reads as TGTGCCAGTCGCGGGTCCAGGGGATGGAGCACAGATACGCAGTATTTT. It translates to CASRGSRGWSTDTQYF.

The rearrangement links TRBV2 to TRBJ1-6; the D gene is possibly TRBD1 (5 bases). Trimming removed 3 bases from V and 7 bases from J, with 16 bases in between. The length of the CDR3 is 16 residues. The germline V gene has CDR1 SNHLY and CDR2 FYNNEI. The CDR3 spells CASSDLGTAFNSPLHF. In DNA form, the CDR3 reads TGTGCCAGCAGTGACCTCGGGACCGCCTTCAATTCACCCCTCCACTTT.

The sample holds a few counts of this clonotype. This sequence joins TRBV6-5 and TRBJ1-2; D not resolved. CDR1 MNHEY and CDR2 SVGAGI come from the germline V gene. V was cut by 6 bases and J by 7 bases, with 12 bases left in between. There are 12 residues in the CDR3. CDR3 DNA: TGTGCCAGCAGACAGAGAACGGGTGGCTACACCTTC. This translates into CASRQRTGGYTF.

Ten or more counts support this clonotype. The chain employs TRBV7-2 and TRBJ2-7; either TRBD1 or TRBD2 may supply D (5 bases each). Germline-derived CDR1 and CDR2 are SGHTA and FQGNSA. The CDR3 totals 15 residues. Deletions cut 4 bases from V and 0 bases from J, with 13 bases between. The CDR3: CASSSDWGFSYEQYF. The DNA for the CDR3 is TGTGCCAGCAGCTCCGATTGGGGGTTCTCCTACGAGCAGTACTTC.

The genes are TRBV30 and TRBJ1-1; D gene uncertain. The V gene's germline CDR1 is GTSNPN and CDR2 SVGIG (reference sequence). V lost 1 base, J lost 0 bases, and 12 bases lay in between. The CDR3 loop spans 15 amino acids. This CDR3 is CAWSATPGLNTEAFF. Here the CDR3 DNA reads TGTGCCTGGAGTGCCACACCAGGACTGAACACTGAAGCTTTCTTT.

This clonotype was seen only a few times. J is TRBJ2-3 and V is TRBV11-3, with D perhaps matching TRBD2 (6 bases). The length of the CDR3 is 16 residues. V lost 6 bases, J lost 4 bases, and 20 bases lay in between. Germline V CDR1 and CDR2: SGHNT, YENEEA. The CDR3 DNA is TGTGCCAGCAGTCGGGAGTGGGGCGGTCGGGCAGATACGCAGTATTTT. It is translated as CASSREWGGRADTQYF.